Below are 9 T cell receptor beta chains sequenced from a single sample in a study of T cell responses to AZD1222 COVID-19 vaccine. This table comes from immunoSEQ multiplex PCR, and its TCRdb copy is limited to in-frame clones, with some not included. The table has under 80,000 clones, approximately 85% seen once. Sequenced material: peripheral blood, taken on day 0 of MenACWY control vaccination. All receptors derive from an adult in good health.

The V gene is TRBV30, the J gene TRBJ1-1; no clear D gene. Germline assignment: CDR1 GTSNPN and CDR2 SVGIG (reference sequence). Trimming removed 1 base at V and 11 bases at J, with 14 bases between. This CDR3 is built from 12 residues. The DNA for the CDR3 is TGTGCCTGGAGTGGAGAAGGCCCCTTGGCTTTCTTT. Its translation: CAWSGEGPLAFF.

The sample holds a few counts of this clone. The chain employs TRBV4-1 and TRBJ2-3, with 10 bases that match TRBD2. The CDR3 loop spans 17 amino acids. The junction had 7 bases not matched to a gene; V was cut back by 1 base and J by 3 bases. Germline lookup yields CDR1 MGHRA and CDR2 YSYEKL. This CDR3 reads CASSQGLAGGVTDTQYF. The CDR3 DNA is TGCGCCAGCAGCCAAGGATTAGCGGGAGGTGTAACAGATACGCAGTATTTT.

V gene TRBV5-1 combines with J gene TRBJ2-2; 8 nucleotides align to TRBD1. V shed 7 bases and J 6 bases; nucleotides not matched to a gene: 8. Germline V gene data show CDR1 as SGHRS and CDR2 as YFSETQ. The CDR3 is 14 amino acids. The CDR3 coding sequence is TGCGCCAGCGGCCGGGCAGGGGGCTCCGGGGAGCTGTTTTTT. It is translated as CASGRAGGSGELFF. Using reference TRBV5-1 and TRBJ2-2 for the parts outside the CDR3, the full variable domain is KAGVTQTPRYLIKTRGQQVTLSCSPISGHRSVSWYQQTPGQGLQFLFEYFSETQRNKGNFPGRFSGRQFSNSRSEMNVSTLELGDSALYLCASGRAGGSGELFFGEGSRLTVL.

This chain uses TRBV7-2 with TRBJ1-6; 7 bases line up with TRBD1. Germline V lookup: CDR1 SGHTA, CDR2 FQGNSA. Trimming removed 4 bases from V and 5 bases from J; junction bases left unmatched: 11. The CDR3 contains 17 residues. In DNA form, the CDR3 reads TGTGCCAGCAGCTCCCTCCCAGGGGGTACCAATAATTCACCCCTCCACTTT. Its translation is CASSSLPGGTNNSPLHF.

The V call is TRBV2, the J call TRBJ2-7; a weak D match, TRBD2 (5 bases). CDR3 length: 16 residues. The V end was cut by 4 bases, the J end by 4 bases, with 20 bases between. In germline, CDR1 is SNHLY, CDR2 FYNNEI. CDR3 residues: CASSVLRGNAGYEQYF. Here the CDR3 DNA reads TGTGCCAGCAGTGTCCTTCGGGGTAACGCGGGTTACGAGCAGTACTTC.

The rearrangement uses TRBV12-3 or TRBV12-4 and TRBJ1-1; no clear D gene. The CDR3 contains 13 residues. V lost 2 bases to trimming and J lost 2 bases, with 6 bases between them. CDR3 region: CASSLNENTEAFF. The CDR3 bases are TGTGCCAGCAGTTTAAACGAAAACACTGAAGCTTTCTTT.

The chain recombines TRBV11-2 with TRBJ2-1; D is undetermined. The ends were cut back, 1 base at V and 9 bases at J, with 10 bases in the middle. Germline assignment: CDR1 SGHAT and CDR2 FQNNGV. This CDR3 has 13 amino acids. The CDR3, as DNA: TGTGCCAGCAGCTTAGCCCCCCGGCTTGAGCAGTTCTTC. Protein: CASSLAPRLEQFF. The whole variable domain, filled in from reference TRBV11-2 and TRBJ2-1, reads EAGVAQSPRYKIIEKRQSVAFWCNPISGHATLYWYQQILGQGPKLLIQFQNNGVVDDSQLPKDRFSAERLKGVDSTLKIQPAKLEDSAVYLCASSLAPRLEQFFGPGTRLTVL.

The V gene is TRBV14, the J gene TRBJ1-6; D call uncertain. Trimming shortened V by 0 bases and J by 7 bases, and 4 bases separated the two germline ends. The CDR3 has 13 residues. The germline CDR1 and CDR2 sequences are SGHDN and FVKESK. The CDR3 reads CASSQDLNSPLHF. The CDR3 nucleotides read TGTGCCAGCAGCCAAGACCTAAATTCACCCCTCCACTTT.

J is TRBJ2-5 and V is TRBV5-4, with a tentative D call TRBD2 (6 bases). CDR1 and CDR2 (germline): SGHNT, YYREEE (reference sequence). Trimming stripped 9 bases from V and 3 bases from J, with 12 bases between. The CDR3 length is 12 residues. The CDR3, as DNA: TGTGCCACCACGGGAGAGGAAGAGACCCAGTACTTC. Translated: CATTGEEETQYF.